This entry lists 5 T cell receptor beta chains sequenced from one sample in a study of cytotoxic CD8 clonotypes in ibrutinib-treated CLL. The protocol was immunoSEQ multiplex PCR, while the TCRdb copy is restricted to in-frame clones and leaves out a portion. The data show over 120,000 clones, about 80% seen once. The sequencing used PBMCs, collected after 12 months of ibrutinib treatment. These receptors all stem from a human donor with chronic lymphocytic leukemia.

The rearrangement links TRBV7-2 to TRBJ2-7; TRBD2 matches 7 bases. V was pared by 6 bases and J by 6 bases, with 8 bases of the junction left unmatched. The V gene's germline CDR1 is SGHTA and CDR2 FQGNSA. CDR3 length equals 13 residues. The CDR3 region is CASRYSGTLEQYF. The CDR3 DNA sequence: TGTGCCAGCAGATACAGCGGGACCCTCGAGCAGTACTTC.

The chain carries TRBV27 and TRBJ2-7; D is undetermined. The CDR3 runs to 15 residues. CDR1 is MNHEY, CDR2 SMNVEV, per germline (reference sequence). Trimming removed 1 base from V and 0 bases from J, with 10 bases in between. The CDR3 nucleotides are TGTGCCAGCAGTTTATATACACTCAGCTCCTACGAGCAGTACTTC. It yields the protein CASSLYTLSSYEQYF.

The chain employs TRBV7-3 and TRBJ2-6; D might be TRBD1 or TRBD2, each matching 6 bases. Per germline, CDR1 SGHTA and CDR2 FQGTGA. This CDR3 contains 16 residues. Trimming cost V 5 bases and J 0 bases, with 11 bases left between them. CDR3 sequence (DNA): TGTGCCAGCAGCCCCGGAGGGGGCTCTGGGGCCAACGTCCTGACTTTC. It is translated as CASSPGGGSGANVLTF.

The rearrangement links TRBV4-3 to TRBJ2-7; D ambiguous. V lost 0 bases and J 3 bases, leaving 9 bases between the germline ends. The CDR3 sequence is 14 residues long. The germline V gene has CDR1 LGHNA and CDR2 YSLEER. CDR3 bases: TGCGCCAGCAGCCAAGAGTGGGGAAACTACGAGCAGTACTTC. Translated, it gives CASSQEWGNYEQYF.

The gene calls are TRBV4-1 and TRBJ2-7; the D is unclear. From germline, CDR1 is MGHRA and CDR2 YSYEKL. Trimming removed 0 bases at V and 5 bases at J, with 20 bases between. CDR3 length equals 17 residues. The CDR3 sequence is CASSQEFPVGISDEQYF. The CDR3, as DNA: TGCGCCAGCAGCCAAGAATTCCCCGTTGGTATTTCTGACGAGCAGTACTTC.